Shown below are 31 T cell receptor beta chains from a single sample sequenced in a study of a mutant IDH1 vaccine in newly diagnosed glioma. Profiled with immunoSEQ multiplex PCR; TCRdb holds only in-frame clones, not every one. The sample lists 75,000 to 100,000 clones, approximately 90% seen once, with roughly 0.61% in the top ten. This sample's time point: baseline, week 1 (first vaccination visit). Treatment meaning: pre-vaccination baseline after standard-of-care therapy. This material consisted of PBMCs, taken from a glioma patient treated with radiotherapy, temozolomide or both. The receptors stem from a woman aged 50 to 60 with glioma.

The CDR3 spells CASSPLGRHTEGYTF. CDR3 DNA: TGTGCCAGCAGCCCCCTGGGGAGACACACAGAGGGCTACACCTTC. The V and J genes are TRBV9 and TRBJ1-2; the D is unclear. In germline, CDR1 is SGDLS, CDR2 YYNGEE. The CDR3 has 15 amino acids. V lost 4 bases and J 8 bases, leaving 21 bases between the germline ends.

V is TRBV2 and J is TRBJ2-4; D is ambiguous. V gave up 4 bases and J gave up 1 base, with 14 bases separating them. The CDR3 has 16 residues. Germline CDR1 and CDR2: SNHLY and FYNNEI. The CDR3 DNA is TGTGCCAGCAGTGTGTCGTGGGATTTCGCCAAAAACATTCAGTACTTC. It translates to CASSVSWDFAKNIQYF.

The chain links TRBV5-1 to TRBJ2-7; 10 nucleotides match TRBD2. V shed 1 base, J shed 3 bases, and the junction held 13 bases outside the gene matches. Germline CDR1 and CDR2: SGHRS and YFSETQ. This CDR3 comprises 18 residues. As DNA, the CDR3 is TGCGCCAGCAGCTTGTCGGCTAGCGGGAGCCAGTTGCACTACGAGCAGTACTTC. Translating gives CASSLSASGSQLHYEQYF.

This clone was seen a few times. V is TRBV6-1 and J is TRBJ1-5; D uncertain. This CDR3 comprises 12 residues. Germline V gives CDR1 MNHNS, CDR2 SASEGT. V lost 2 bases to trimming and J lost 6 bases, with 5 bases between them. The CDR3: CASSELGQPQHF. CDR3 in DNA: TGTGCCAGCAGTGAATTGGGTCAGCCCCAGCATTTT.

This chain joins TRBV28 and TRBJ1-2; possible D gene TRBD1, 6 bases. Germline V CDR1 and CDR2: MDHEN, SYDVKM. V was shortened by 5 bases and J by 4 bases, with 17 bases between the two germline ends. CDR3 length: 15 residues. The DNA of the CDR3 is TGTGCCAGCAGTCTATCCCTAGGAGGGGGCTATGGCTACACCTTC. It encodes CASSLSLGGGYGYTF.

The rearrangement uses TRBV5-1 and TRBJ2-7; 8 bases fit TRBD1. Germline lookup yields CDR1 SGHRS and CDR2 YFSETQ. This CDR3 has 12 amino acids. V lost 5 bases and J lost 5; bases outside the gene matches: 3. The CDR3 loop reads CASRQGGDEQYF. CDR3 coding DNA: TGCGCCAGCAGACAGGGGGGCGACGAGCAGTACTTC.

This clone was detected a few times. The chain recombines TRBV6-5 with TRBJ1-2; D is undetermined. This CDR3 comprises 15 residues. V was shortened by 2 bases and J by 2 bases, with 12 bases between the two germline ends. CDR1 MNHEY and CDR2 SVGAGI come from the germline V gene. The CDR3 loop reads CASSYTVIGNYGYTF. The CDR3, as DNA: TGTGCCAGCAGTTACACAGTCATCGGAAACTATGGCTACACCTTC.

The V and J genes are TRBV5-4 and TRBJ2-1; 13 bases are a match to TRBD2. V lost 0 bases and J lost 6; bases outside the gene matches: 3. The germline gives CDR1 SGHNT, CDR2 YYREEE (reference sequence). CDR3 size: 16 residues. DNA for the CDR3: TGTGCCAGCAGCTTGGGATGGACTAGCGGGAGCAATGAGCAGTTCTTC. Its protein product is CASSLGWTSGSNEQFF.

The V call is TRBV7-6, the J call TRBJ2-6; tentative D call: TRBD1 (6 bases). The CDR3 length is 15 residues. CDR1 SGHVS and CDR2 FNYEAQ come from the germline V gene. Trimming removed 3 bases from V and 3 bases from J, with 9 bases in between. In nucleotides, the CDR3 is TGTGCCAGCAGCTTTAAGGGGGATGGGGCCAACGTCCTGACTTTC. This encodes CASSFKGDGANVLTF.

The chain recombines TRBV28 with TRBJ1-5, with D unclear. The CDR3 contains 12 residues. Germline CDR1 MDHEN, CDR2 SYDVKM. V lost 6 bases and J lost 9, with 12 bases in between. The CDR3, as DNA: TGTGCCAGCAGCCCACCCGTCTGGCCCCAGCATTTT. It is translated as CASSPPVWPQHF. The whole variable domain, remainder taken from reference TRBV28 and TRBJ1-5, is DVKVTQSSRYLVKRTGEKVFLECVQDMDHENMFWYRQDPGLGLRLIYFSYDVKMKEKGDIPEGYSVSREKKERFSLILESASTNQTSMYLCASSPPVWPQHFGDGTRLSIL.

The chain couples TRBV29-1 to TRBJ2-3; 7 positions match TRBD1. Germline V gene lookup returns CDR1 SQVTM and CDR2 ANQGSEA. CDR3 length: 13 amino acids. J gave up 9 bases and V 7 bases, and 13 bases lay outside the gene matches. This CDR3 reads CSAEAHRGDTQYF. DNA for the CDR3: TGCAGCGCGGAGGCTCACAGGGGAGACACGCAGTATTTT.

V is TRBV7-9 and J is TRBJ2-1; D is undetermined. From germline, CDR1 is SEHNR and CDR2 FQNEAQ (reference sequence). V was cut by 5 bases and J by 8 bases, with 13 bases left in between. This CDR3 is built from 13 residues. In DNA, the CDR3 is TGTGCCAGCAGCACCCGCGCCGGGCATGAGCAGTTCTTC. Protein sequence: CASSTRAGHEQFF.

The genes are TRBV10-3 and TRBJ2-2; no firm D call. There are 11 residues in the CDR3. Trimming removed 3 bases at V and 6 bases at J, with 2 bases between. Germline CDR1 is ENHRY and CDR2 is SYGVKD. The CDR3 is CAISEPGELFF. The CDR3 DNA reads TGTGCCATCAGTGAACCCGGGGAGCTGTTTTTT.

The CDR3 bases are TGTGCCAGCAGCGGACAGGGACGTGCTGAAGCTTTCTTT. As protein: CASSGQGRAEAFF. The chain uses TRBV9 and TRBJ1-1, with 7 bases matching TRBD1. The germline CDR1 and CDR2 sequences are SGDLS and YYNGEE. V was pared by 3 bases and J by 6 bases, with 5 bases of the junction left unmatched. CDR3 length: 13 residues.

This clone was counted a few times. The gene calls are TRBV7-9 and TRBJ2-7; D is ambiguous. The length of the CDR3 is 14 residues. V was trimmed by 2 bases and J by 5 bases, leaving 13 bases between them. CDR1 SEHNR and CDR2 FQNEAQ come from the germline V gene (reference sequence). The CDR3 loop reads CASSLLVMSHEQYF. The CDR3 DNA is TGTGCCAGCAGCTTACTAGTAATGAGCCACGAGCAGTACTTC. Drawing the rest from reference TRBV7-9 and TRBJ2-7, the complete variable domain is DTGVSQNPRHKITKRGQNVTFRCDPISEHNRLYWYRQTLGQGPEFLTYFQNEAQLEKSRLLSDRFSAERPKGSFSTLEIQRTEQGDSAMYLCASSLLVMSHEQYFGPGTRLTVT.

V usage is TRBV19 and J usage is TRBJ2-5; no clear D. Germline values: CDR1 LNHDA, CDR2 SQIVND (reference sequence). This CDR3 has 11 residues. Trimming stripped 2 bases from V and 3 bases from J, with 1 base between. CDR3 protein: CASSIKETQYF. The CDR3 DNA reads as TGTGCCAGTAGTATAAAAGAGACCCAGTACTTC.

The chain carries TRBV28 and TRBJ1-1; D not resolved. This CDR3 comprises 14 residues. Germline-derived CDR1 and CDR2 are MDHEN and SYDVKM. V lost 5 bases, J lost 2 bases, and 12 bases lay in between. As DNA, the CDR3 is TGTGCCAGCAGTCCTAAGCGTTTCAACACTGAAGCTTTCTTT. Protein product: CASSPKRFNTEAFF.

This clone occurred once. The V and J genes are TRBV15 and TRBJ1-5; D call uncertain. Between the trimmed V and J ends, which lost 1 base and 4 bases, there was a span of 2 bases. The CDR3 has 12 amino acids. Germline V CDR1 and CDR2: LNHNV, YYDKDF (reference sequence). The CDR3 sequence: CATSRGNQPQHF. For the CDR3, the DNA is TGTGCCACCAGCAGAGGGAATCAGCCCCAGCATTTT.

This rearrangement joins TRBV5-1 to TRBJ2-3; 7 bases are shared with TRBD2. Germline loops: CDR1 SGHRS, CDR2 YFSETQ. This CDR3 is built from 15 residues. Trimming at V came to 0 bases and at J to 3 bases, leaving 4 bases not matched to a gene. The CDR3 reads CASSLATGGTDTQYF. Written as DNA, the CDR3 is TGCGCCAGCAGCTTGGCCACCGGGGGGACAGATACGCAGTATTTT.

The V call is TRBV5-5, the J call TRBJ1-6; the match to TRBD1 covers 7 bases. This CDR3 spans 15 amino acids. The junction had 2 bases not matched to a gene; V was cut back by 2 bases and J by 3 bases. Germline CDR1 SGHKS, CDR2 YYEKEE (reference sequence). The CDR3 DNA reads as TGTGCCAGCAGCTTCCGGGACAGCTATAATTCACCCCTCCACTTT. It codes for CASSFRDSYNSPLHF.

This clone was counted only a few times. This chain joins TRBV30 and TRBJ2-1; TRBD2 agrees at 7 bases. The CDR3 runs to 18 residues. Germline lookup yields CDR1 GTSNPN and CDR2 SVGIG (reference sequence). The trim removed 2 bases at V and 8 bases at J, leaving 21 bases unmatched. The CDR3 nucleotides are TGTGCCTGGAGTCCGCTGGGGGGGGTCGAAGCGGTGTGCGATGAGCAGTTCTTC. Its protein product is CAWSPLGGVEAVCDEQFF. Looking up the rest from reference TRBV30 and TRBJ2-1 gives the full variable domain: SQTIHQWPATLVQPVGSPLSLECTVEGTSNPNLYWYRQAAGRGLQLLFYSVGIGQISSEVPQNLSASRPQDRQFILSSKKLLLSDSGFYLCAWSPLGGVEAVCDEQFFGPGTRLTVL.

V usage is TRBV19 and J usage is TRBJ2-7, with 9 bases that match TRBD2. This CDR3 comprises 15 residues. Germline CDR1 is LNHDA and CDR2 is SQIVND (reference sequence). Germline trimming cut 3 bases from V and 2 bases from J; bases unmatched to any gene: 5. The CDR3 nucleotides read TGTGCCAGTAGTATCGCGGCTAGCGGGACCTACGAGCAGTACTTC. This gives the protein CASSIAASGTYEQYF. Variable domain in full (rest from reference TRBV19 and TRBJ2-7): DGGITQSPKYLFRKEGQNVTLSCEQNLNHDAMYWYRQDPGQGLRLIYYSQIVNDFQKGDIAEGYSVSREKKESFPLTVTSAQKNPTAFYLCASSIAASGTYEQYFGPGTRLTVT.

This rearrangement joins TRBV5-1 to TRBJ1-2; possibly TRBD1 for D (6 bases). Trimming took off 4 bases at V and 4 bases at J, with 14 bases between the two ends. CDR3 length: 14 residues. Germline V lookup: CDR1 SGHRS, CDR2 YFSETQ. CDR3 sequence reads: CASSRLGGGYGYTF. In nucleotides, the CDR3 is TGCGCCAGCAGCCGATTGGGGGGCGGCTATGGCTACACCTTC.

This chain connects TRBV5-1 to TRBJ2-7; 9 nucleotides align to TRBD2. Germline-derived CDR1 and CDR2 are SGHRS and YFSETQ. The CDR3 consists of 15 residues. With V trimmed by 0 bases and J by 3 bases, 4 bases remained unmatched. The CDR3 DNA reads TGCGCCAGCAGCTTGGGAGTTAGCGGGGGCTACGAGCAGTACTTC. It codes for CASSLGVSGGYEQYF.

The V and J genes are TRBV28 and TRBJ1-6, with TRBD1 identical over 11 bases. CDR3 length equals 14 residues. The trim removed 8 bases at V and 10 bases at J, leaving 7 bases unmatched. The V gene's germline CDR1 is MDHEN and CDR2 SYDVKM. CDR3 nucleotide sequence: TGTGCCAGCCTCCGCGGGACAGGGGGATCACCCCTCCACTTT. Translated: CASLRGTGGSPLHF.

The chain links TRBV6-5 to TRBJ1-5; the D is unclear. The CDR3 consists of 13 residues. CDR1 MNHEY and CDR2 SVGAGI come from the germline V gene. V was pared by 0 bases and J by 6 bases, with 6 bases between. The CDR3 nucleotides are TGTGCCAGCAGTTACTCGATAGGTCAGCCCCAGCATTTT. Protein sequence: CASSYSIGQPQHF.

The chain carries TRBV16 and TRBJ1-5, with D unclear. The V end lost 3 bases, the J end lost 0 bases, and 0 bases lay between the germline ends. CDR1 KGHSY and CDR2 FQNENV come from the germline V gene. The CDR3 is 12 residues long. CDR3 DNA: TGTGCCAGCAGCCATAGCAATCAGCCCCAGCATTTT. This codes for CASSHSNQPQHF.

This rearrangement joins TRBV7-2 to TRBJ2-7; 8 nucleotides align to TRBD2. The trim removed 5 bases at V and 5 bases at J, leaving 5 bases unmatched. Germline CDR1 reads SGHTA; CDR2 reads FQGNSA. The CDR3 has 13 residues. The CDR3 protein is CASSLTAGDEQYF. As DNA, the CDR3 is TGTGCCAGCAGCCTTACAGCGGGAGACGAGCAGTACTTC. Filled out from reference TRBV7-2 and TRBJ2-7, the complete variable domain reads GAGVSQSPSNKVTEKGKDVELRCDPISGHTALYWYRQSLGQGLEFLIYFQGNSAPDKSGLPSDRFSAERTGGSVSTLTIQRTQQEDSAVYLCASSLTAGDEQYFGPGTRLTVT.

The V and J genes are TRBV2 and TRBJ1-5; D is possibly TRBD1 (5 bases). The CDR3 sequence is 14 residues long. CDR1 is SNHLY and CDR2 is FYNNEI in the germline V gene. V lost 7 bases and J 2 bases, leaving 12 bases between the germline ends. DNA for the CDR3: TGTGCCAGCAAAAGGGGCGTAGGCAATCAGCCCCAGCATTTT. Translating gives CASKRGVGNQPQHF.

The gene calls are TRBV5-6 and TRBJ2-1, with a weak D call TRBD2 (6 bases). Germline V CDR1 and CDR2: SGHDT, YYEEEE. V gave up 2 bases and J gave up 10 bases, with 10 bases separating them. This CDR3 is 12 amino acids long. As DNA, the CDR3 is TGTGCCAGCAGCTTATGGGGAGGCGAGCAGTTCTTC. It yields the protein CASSLWGGEQFF.

The chain employs TRBV30 and TRBJ1-4; TRBD1 is a possible D gene (6 bases). The V end was cut by 5 bases, the J end by 8 bases, with 15 bases between. The germline V gene has CDR1 GTSNPN and CDR2 SVGIG (reference sequence). The CDR3 consists of 13 residues. This CDR3 is CAWHTGSREKLFF. DNA for the CDR3: TGTGCCTGGCACACAGGGTCAAGGGAAAAACTGTTTTTT.